Sequencing of this TCR beta chain was carried out in a study of yellow fever vaccine responses in identical twins. Study-level findings and limits: Twins' vaccine T cell responses reportedly seemed partly convergent and partly personalized.

This clonotype has only a few counts. Its antigen is undetermined. From the RT-PCR reads, TCRdb called clonotypes with MiXCR, one entry per CDR3 protein. Of about 13,000 distinct CDR3 sequences listed, around four fifths are singletons. Losses at the gene ends were 1 base for V and 5 bases for J; bases not matched to a gene: 8. Germline V gene data show CDR1 as SGDLS and CDR2 as YYNGEE. There are 16 residues in the CDR3. The V and J genes are TRBV9 and TRBJ2-5; 10 bases agree with TRBD2. Sequenced material: T cells from blood (PBMCs), unsorted or a sorted subset (not recorded which), taken before or after yellow fever vaccination (not recorded which). This TCR was sampled from a young woman who received the yellow fever vaccine. The CDR3 coding sequence is TGTGCCAGCAGCGTAAAATTGGGGACTAGCGTGGAGACCCAGTACTTC. Its translation: CASSVKLGTSVETQYF.